The source of this T cell receptor beta chain is a study of T cell responses to AZD1222 COVID-19 vaccine. The V end was cut by 4 bases, the J end by 1 base, with 14 bases between. Germline CDR1 SGHNT, CDR2 YYREEE (reference sequence). CDR3 size: 15 residues. Study conclusions and caveats: No day 14 peak samples; only post-peak repertoires were characterized. Clonal diversity may have been underestimated, and the donors were mostly white British, with more females than males. Nearly half of spike-specific TCRs reportedly target variant regions that are unmutated in the B.1.351 and B.1.1.7 variants.

TCRdb's copy holds only in-frame clones and misses some; the assay was immunoSEQ multiplex PCR. The sample yields some 120,000 clones, 80% to 90% seen once. About this clone itself: Its target is not known.

The chain combines TRBV5-4 with TRBJ1-1, with D uncertain. Here the sequenced sample was peripheral blood, taken on day 0 of AZD1222 vaccination. The TCR originated in an adult in good health. In DNA, the CDR3 is TGTGCCAGCAGCACCCATGTTTCGGCGAACACTGAAGCTTTCTTT. Translation: CASSTHVSANTEAFF. The full variable domain, in which reference TRBV5-4 and TRBJ1-1 provide the parts outside the CDR3, is ETGVTQSPTHLIKTRGQQVTLRCSSQSGHNTVSWYQQALGQGPQFIFQYYREEENGRGNFPPRFSGLQFPNYSSELNVNALELDDSALYLCASSTHVSANTEAFFGQGTRLTVV.